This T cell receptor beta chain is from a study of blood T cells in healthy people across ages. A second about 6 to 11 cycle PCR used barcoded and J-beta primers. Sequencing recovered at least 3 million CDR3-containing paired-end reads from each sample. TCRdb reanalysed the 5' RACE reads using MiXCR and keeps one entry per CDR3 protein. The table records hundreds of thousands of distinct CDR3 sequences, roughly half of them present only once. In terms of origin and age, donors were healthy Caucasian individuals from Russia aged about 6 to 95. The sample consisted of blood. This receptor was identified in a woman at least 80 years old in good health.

CDR3: CSARSLQGHQPQHF. In nucleotides, the CDR3 is TGCAGTGCTAGGAGTTTACAGGGTCACCAGCCCCAGCATTTT. This sequence joins TRBV20-1 and TRBJ1-5, with D maybe TRBD1 (6 bases). Trimming pared 3 bases from V and 7 bases from J, leaving 16 bases between. This CDR3 contains 14 residues. Germline V gene lookup returns CDR1 DFQATT and CDR2 SNEGSKA (reference sequence).